This T cell receptor beta chain was sequenced in a study of T cells in Graves' hyperthyroidism and ophthalmopathy. TCR beta CDR3 regions were amplified from RNA. The study used the HTBI primer set for a first-round RT-PCR of the TCR CDR3. One entry per CDR3 protein, called by TCRdb with MiXCR from the multiplex PCR reads. The sample includes a few hundred thousand distinct CDR3 sequences, about 20% of them seen just once. Germline V CDR1 and CDR2: DFQATT, SNEGSKA (reference sequence). V was trimmed by 5 bases and J by 3 bases, leaving 7 bases between them. CDR3 length: 12 residues. This clonotype was counted once.

The specimen sequenced was blood. The gene calls are TRBV20-1 and TRBJ1-4; D is undetermined. The receptor was isolated from a woman in her 50s with Graves' hyperthyroidism. The CDR3 DNA follows: TGCAGTGCTCAGATGGCTAATGAAAAACTGTTTTTT. Protein product: CSAQMANEKLFF.